This T cell receptor beta chain appears in the sequencing data of a study of T-cell memory formation after mild COVID-19. Trimming took 3 bases from V and 8 from J; bases not matched to a gene: 6. The CDR3 is 13 residues long. MiXCR, run by TCRdb on the 5' RACE reads, gives a single entry per CDR3 protein. The profile shows roughly 400,000 distinct CDR3 sequences, 15% to 20% of them singletons. V usage is TRBV12-3 or TRBV12-4 and J usage is TRBJ1-2; 7 nucleotides agree with TRBD1. The receptor comes from a man younger than 35 who had mild COVID-19 (a few samples of this study predate the infection). Cell type and time point are not known. Sequencing was done on a sample of PBMCs or a T cell subset sorted from them (not recorded which). The CDR3 reads CASSFDLGGGYTF. CDR3 nucleotides: TGTGCCAGCAGTTTCGATTTAGGGGGCGGCTACACCTTC.